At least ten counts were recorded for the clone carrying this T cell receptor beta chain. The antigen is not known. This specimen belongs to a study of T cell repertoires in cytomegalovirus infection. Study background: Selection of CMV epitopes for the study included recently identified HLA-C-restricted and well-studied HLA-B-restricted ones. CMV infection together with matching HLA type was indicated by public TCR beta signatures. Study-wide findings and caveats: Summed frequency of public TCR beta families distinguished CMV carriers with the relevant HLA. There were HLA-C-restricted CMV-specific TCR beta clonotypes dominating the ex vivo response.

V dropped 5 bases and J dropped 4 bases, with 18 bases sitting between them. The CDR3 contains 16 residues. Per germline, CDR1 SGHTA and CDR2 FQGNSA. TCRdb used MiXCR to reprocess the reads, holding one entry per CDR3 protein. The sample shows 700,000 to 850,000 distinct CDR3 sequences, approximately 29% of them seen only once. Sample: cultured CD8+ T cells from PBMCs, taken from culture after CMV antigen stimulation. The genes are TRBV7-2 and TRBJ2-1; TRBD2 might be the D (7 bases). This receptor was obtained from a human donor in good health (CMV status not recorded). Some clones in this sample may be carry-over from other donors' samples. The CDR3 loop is CASSLLAGAGYNEQFF. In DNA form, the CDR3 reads TGTGCCAGCAGCCTACTCGCGGGGGCTGGATACAATGAGCAGTTCTTC.